The clone carrying this T cell receptor (beta chain) was observed a single time. Its antigen is unknown. This sample was taken from a study of CD8 T cells in Susac syndrome. The CDR3 loop spans 15 amino acids. The trim removed 4 bases at V and 2 bases at J, leaving 5 bases unmatched. Germline CDR1 MNHEY, CDR2 SVGEGT. An input of about 0.5 to 1 ug of RNA was subjected to reverse transcription using random hexamers. A multiplex approach, immunoSEQ multiplex PCR, amplified TCR beta CDR3 across 54 Vbeta and 13 Jbeta. TCRdb re-called the immunoSEQ multiplex PCR reads with MiXCR, one entry per CDR3 protein. The sample records approximately 140,000 distinct CDR3 sequences, around 94% being singletons. Age- and sex-matched healthy donors served as the control group. Study-wide results and caveats: The study conceded that its TCR sequencing and HLA analysis involved relatively few individuals.

The sequenced material came from CD8+ T cells from PBMCs. This chain joins TRBV6-2 or TRBV6-3 and TRBJ1-5, with 7 nucleotides matching TRBD1. The clonotype was recovered from a human donor in good health. The CDR3 coding sequence is TGTGCCAGCAGTTCGACAGGGTTCGGCAATCAGCCCCAGCATTTT. Its protein product is CASSSTGFGNQPQHF.